This T cell receptor (beta chain) comes out of a study of PD-L1 blockade in urothelial cancer. Study information: At some point between 2013 and 2015 therapy began: atezolizumab 1,200 mg intravenously every 3 weeks. Overall study findings and caveats: A below-median TCR clonality in blood before treatment predicted better survival.

The CDR3 runs to 16 residues. Trimming at V came to 0 bases and at J to 3 bases, leaving 6 bases not matched to a gene. Germline V gives CDR1 LNHNV, CDR2 YYDKDF (reference sequence). Only one count was recorded for this clone. Its antigen is still unknown. Indicated time point: peripheral blood 6 weeks after treatment start. Sequencing used immunoSEQ multiplex PCR; TCRdb keeps in-frame clones, though not all of them. This sample has about 130,000 clones, with around 86% found just once. This TCR derives from a man over 45 with urothelial cancer. Here the sequenced sample was PBMCs, taken around atezolizumab (anti-PD-L1) treatment. The chain has TRBV15 and TRBJ2-5; 8 bases line up with TRBD2. In DNA, the CDR3 is TGTGCCACCAGCAGAGATCTTACGGGAGGGAAAGAGACCCAGTACTTC. Translating it yields CATSRDLTGGKETQYF.